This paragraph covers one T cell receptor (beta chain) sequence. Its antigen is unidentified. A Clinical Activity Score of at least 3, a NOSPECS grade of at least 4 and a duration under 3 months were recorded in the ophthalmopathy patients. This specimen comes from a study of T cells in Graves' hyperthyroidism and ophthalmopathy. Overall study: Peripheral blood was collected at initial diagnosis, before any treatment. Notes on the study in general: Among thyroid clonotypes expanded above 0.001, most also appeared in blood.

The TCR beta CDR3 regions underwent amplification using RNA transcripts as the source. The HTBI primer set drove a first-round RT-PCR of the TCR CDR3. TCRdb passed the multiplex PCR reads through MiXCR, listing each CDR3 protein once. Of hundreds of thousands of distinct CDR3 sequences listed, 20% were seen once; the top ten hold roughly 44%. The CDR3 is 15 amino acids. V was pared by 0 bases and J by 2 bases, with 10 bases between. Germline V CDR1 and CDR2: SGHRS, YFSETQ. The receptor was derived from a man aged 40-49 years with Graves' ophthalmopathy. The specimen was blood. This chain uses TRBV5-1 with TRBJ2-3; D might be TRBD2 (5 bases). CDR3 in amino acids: CASSLGVRVTDTQYF. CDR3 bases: TGCGCCAGCAGCTTGGGGGTGCGGGTCACAGATACGCAGTATTTT.